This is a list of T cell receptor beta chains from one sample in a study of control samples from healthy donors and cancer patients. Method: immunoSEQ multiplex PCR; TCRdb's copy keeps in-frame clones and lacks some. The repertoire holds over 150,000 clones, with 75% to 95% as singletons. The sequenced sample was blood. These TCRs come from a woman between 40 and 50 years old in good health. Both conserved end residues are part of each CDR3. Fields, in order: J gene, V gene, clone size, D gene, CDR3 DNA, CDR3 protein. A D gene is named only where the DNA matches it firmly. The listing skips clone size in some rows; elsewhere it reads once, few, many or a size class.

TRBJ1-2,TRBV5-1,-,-,TGCGCCAGCAGCCCCGACTTTGAAAACTATGGCTACACCTTC,CASSPDFENYGYTF
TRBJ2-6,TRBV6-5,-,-,TGTGCCAGCAGGGGAGAAACCTCTGGGGCCAACGTCCTGACTTTC,CASRGETSGANVLTF
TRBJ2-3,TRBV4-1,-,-,TGCGCCAGCAGCCATCCTAGCTCTAGCACAGATACGCAGTATTTT,CASSHPSSSTDTQYF
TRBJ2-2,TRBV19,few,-,TGTGCCAGTACCCCCTTGGGGGGCCGGGGATACACCGGGGAGCTGTTTTTT,CASTPLGGRGYTGELFF
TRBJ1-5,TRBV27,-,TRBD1,TGTGCCAGCAGGCCCGGGACAGGGGTCTTTAGCAATCAGCCCCAGCATTTT,CASRPGTGVFSNQPQHF
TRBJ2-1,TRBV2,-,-,TGTGCCGCCAAGAGCTACCCGGATAATGAGCAGTTCTTC,CAAKSYPDNEQFF
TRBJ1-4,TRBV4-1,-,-,TGCGCCAGCAGCCAACCAGCAACTAATGAAAAACTGTTTTTT,CASSQPATNEKLFF
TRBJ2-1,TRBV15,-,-,TGTGCCACCAGCAGAGCGGCCTCCTACAATGAGCAGTTCTTC,CATSRAASYNEQFF
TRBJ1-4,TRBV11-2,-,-,TGTGCCAGCAGCTTAGCCGGAAACAGAGGCACTAATGAAAAACTGTTTTTT,CASSLAGNRGTNEKLFF
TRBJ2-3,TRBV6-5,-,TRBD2,TGTGCCAGCAGTTCGGGACTAGCGGGGCTTACGCAGTATTTT,CASSSGLAGLTQYF
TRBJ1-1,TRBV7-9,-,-,TGTGCCAGCAGCTTACTCCGGGAGAGACACACTGAAGCTTTCTTT,CASSLLRERHTEAFF
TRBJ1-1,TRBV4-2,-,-,TGTGCCAGCAGCCAAGAAATGGGGCTAAAGACTGAAGCTTTCTTT,CASSQEMGLKTEAFF
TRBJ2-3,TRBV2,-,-,TGTGCCAGCAGTGCAGGCACAGATACGCAGTATTTT,CASSAGTDTQYF
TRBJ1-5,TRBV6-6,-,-,TGTGCCAGCAGCCCCAACCCGGGCCCCAATCAGCCCCAGCATTTT,CASSPNPGPNQPQHF
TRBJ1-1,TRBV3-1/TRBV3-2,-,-,TGTGCCAGCAGCCCGGGACGGTGGAACACTGAAGCTTTCTTT,CASSPGRWNTEAFF
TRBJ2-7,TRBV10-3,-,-,TGTGCCATCAGTGGGTCGTCCTACGAGCAGTACTTC,CAISGSSYEQYF
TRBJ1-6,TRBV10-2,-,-,TGCGCCAGCAGTGAGCCGGAGAGACATTCACCCCTCCACTTT,CASSEPERHSPLHF
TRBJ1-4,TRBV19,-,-,TGTGCCAGTATGGGGAGAGCTACTAATGAAAAACTGTTTTTT,CASMGRATNEKLFF
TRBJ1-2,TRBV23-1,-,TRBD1,TGCGCCAGCAGTCACTTGACAGGGATCTATGGCTACACCTTC,CASSHLTGIYGYTF
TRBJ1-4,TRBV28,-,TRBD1,TGTGCCAGCAGTTTTGGGACAGTTAATGAAAAACTGTTTTTT,CASSFGTVNEKLFF
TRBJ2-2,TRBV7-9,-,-,TGTGCCAGCAGCTTAGTTCCCGGGGGAACCTATTACAACACCGGGGAGCTGTTTTTT,CASSLVPGGTYYNTGELFF
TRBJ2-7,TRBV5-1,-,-,TGCGCCAGCAGCTTGGGGCAGGGTGGCGAGCAGTACTTC,CASSLGQGGEQYF
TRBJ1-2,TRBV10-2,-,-,TGCGCCAGCAGTGAGGGGTCAACCCAACGGGGCTACACCTTC,CASSEGSTQRGYTF
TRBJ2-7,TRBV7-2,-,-,TGTGCCAGCAGCTTAGAGCACGAGCAGTACTTC,CASSLEHEQYF
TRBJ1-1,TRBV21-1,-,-,TGTGCCAGCAGCCGGGTACAGCCGGATATTTGGAAAGCTTTCTTT,CASSRVQPDIWKAFF
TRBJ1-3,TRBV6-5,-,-,TGTGCCAGCGGGGACGGCCGTGGAAACACCATATATTTT,CASGDGRGNTIYF
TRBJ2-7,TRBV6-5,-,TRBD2,TGTGCCAGCAGTTACACGGGGGGGGCTAACGAGCAGTACTTC,CASSYTGGANEQYF
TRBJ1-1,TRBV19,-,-,TGTGCCAGTGCCACGACCCCGGGGAACACTGAAGCTTTCTTT,CASATTPGNTEAFF
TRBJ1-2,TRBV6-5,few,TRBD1,TGTGCCAGCAGCCTACGGACAGGGGGCGCCTATGGCTACACCTTC,CASSLRTGGAYGYTF
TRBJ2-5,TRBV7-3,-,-,TGTGCCAGCAGCGCACACGGGGGCCAAGAGACCCAGTACTTC,CASSAHGGQETQYF
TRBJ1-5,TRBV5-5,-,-,TGTGCCAGCAGTTTCGAGGGACCCCAGGGGAGATTTAATCAGCCCCAGCATTTT,CASSFEGPQGRFNQPQHF
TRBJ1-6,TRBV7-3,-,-,TGTGCCAGCAGCTTAATAGGAGGGGGTAATTCACCCCTCCACTTT,CASSLIGGGNSPLHF
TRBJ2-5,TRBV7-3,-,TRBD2,TGTGCCAGCAGCCCAGCGGGGGGGTCAGAGACCCAGTACTTC,CASSPAGGSETQYF
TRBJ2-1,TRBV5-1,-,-,TGCGCCAGCAGCTCCCTTCCCGGAGACAATGAGCAGTTCTTC,CASSSLPGDNEQFF
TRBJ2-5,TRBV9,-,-,TGTGCCAGCAGCGGGGGGATAGAGGCTTTGCAAGAGACCCAGTACTTC,CASSGGIEALQETQYF
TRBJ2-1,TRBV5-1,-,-,TGCGCCAGCAGCTTGGCCGATAGCAATGAGCAGTTCTTC,CASSLADSNEQFF
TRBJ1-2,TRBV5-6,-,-,TGTGCCAGCAGCTTGCCTGGGACCTATGGCTACACCTTC,CASSLPGTYGYTF
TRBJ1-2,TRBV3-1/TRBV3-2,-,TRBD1,TGTGCCAGCAGCCAACGGGACAGTGCCCCTGGCTACACCTTC,CASSQRDSAPGYTF